This T cell receptor beta chain was documented in a study of T cells expressing NK-cell markers. Study-wide context: The study sequenced eight donors, seven HCMV-seropositive and one seronegative. Study findings and constraints: Several donors had dominant NKG2C+ clonotypes that comprised roughly 1.0-8% of their CD8+ T cells. For a few donors, these clonotypes were likewise the leading ones in the CD3+CD56-NKG2C+ fraction.

The V gene's germline CDR1 is SGDLS and CDR2 YYNGEE. The CDR3 spans 13 residues. UMIs accompanied the 5'RACE template switching by which TCR beta cDNA was made. TCRdb reprocessed the 5' RACE reads and keeps a single row for each CDR3 protein, giving no DNA. With hundreds of thousands of distinct CDR3 sequences in the sample, the ten largest clones hold 7.3%. A remark on this clonotype: Antigen: not known.

The clonotype was recovered from a woman between 18 and 75 years old in good health. The source material was blood T cells: a sorted CD56 or NKG2C T cell subset, CD4+ or CD8+ T cells, or bulk PBMC T cells (not recorded which). The chain joins TRBV9 to TRBJ1-2. CDR3: CASSVVAGLGYTF.